Listed below are T cell receptor beta chains from one sample, sequenced in a study of T cells in Graves' hyperthyroidism and ophthalmopathy. TCRdb called the multiplex PCR reads again in MiXCR, with one record for every CDR3 protein. In the table there are some 300,000 distinct CDR3 sequences, roughly 15% of which are singletons. Sequenced input: blood. These TCRs come from a woman between 25 and 40 years old with Graves' hyperthyroidism that later progressed to Graves' ophthalmopathy. CDR3s include the opening cysteine and the closing phenylalanine or tryptophan. The D gene is left open where the match is weak. Size tells how often a clone was seen (once, few, many) or the class of an expanded clone, and some rows leave it out.

j_gene	abundance	v_gene	d_gene	CDR3nt	CDR3aa
TRBJ2-1	many	TRBV10-3	TRBD1	TGTGCCATCAGTGTGGGCAGGGGGCTTTGGGAGCAGTTCTTC	CAISVGRGLWEQFF
TRBJ2-7	many	TRBV27	NA	TGTGCCAGCAGTTTAAGGGACCAATACTACGAGCAGTACTTC	CASSLRDQYYEQYF
TRBJ2-7	many	TRBV7-2	NA	TGTGCCAGCAGCCCCGGGACGGTTCCCTACGAGCAGTACTTC	CASSPGTVPYEQYF
TRBJ1-2	many	TRBV19	NA	TGTGCCAGTAGTACTGGACTCGGCTACACCTTC	CASSTGLGYTF
TRBJ2-3	many	TRBV7-3	TRBD2	TGTGCCAGCAGCTTAACCACTAGCGGGAGTGATACGCAGTATTTT	CASSLTTSGSDTQYF
TRBJ1-5	many	TRBV27	NA	TGTGCCAGCAACATGGGATTTAGCAATCAGCCCCAGCATTTT	CASNMGFSNQPQHF
TRBJ2-4	few	TRBV13	TRBD1	TGTGCCAGCAGCTTCTCCCCGGACAGGGATAAAAACATTCAGTACTTC	CASSFSPDRDKNIQYF
TRBJ1-1	many	TRBV3-1	NA	TGTGCCAGCAGCCCAGGCAGTGCCCTCACTGAAGCTTTCTTT	CASSPGSALTEAFF
TRBJ2-1	NA	TRBV6-9	NA	TGTACCAGCAGTTCCCTATCCTTGTGGGGGAGCTCCTACAATGAGCAGTTCTTC	CTSSSLSLWGSSYNEQFF
TRBJ1-3	NA	TRBV20-1	NA	TGCAGTGCTAGCCCCCAGGGAAACACCATATATTTT	CSASPQGNTIYF
TRBJ1-6	many	TRBV20-1	NA	TGCAGTGCTAGAGATCCCCGGGATCCATATAATTCACCCCTCCACTTT	CSARDPRDPYNSPLHF
TRBJ1-5	many	TRBV7-2	NA	TGTGCCAGCAGCCCACGCTCGATGGGCAGCCCGGGGCAGCCCCAGCATTTT	CASSPRSMGSPGQPQHF
TRBJ2-1	few	TRBV6-1	NA	TGTGCCAGCAGTTATACCGCGTTGTGGGAGGGGGGAGACAATGAGCAGTTCTTC	CASSYTALWEGGDNEQFF
TRBJ2-2	NA	TRBV6-1	NA	TGCGCCAGCAGGAACTGTCGGATGACCGGGGAGCTGTTTTTT	CASRNCRMTGELFF